The 5 T cell receptor beta chains listed next were all sequenced from one sample in a study of blood T cell repertoires in COVID-19. The data were produced by immunoSEQ multiplex PCR, yet TCRdb's version contains in-frame clones alone and is incomplete. The table shows about 160,000 clones, with 81% occurring only once. The sample comprised peripheral blood. These receptors all stem from a human donor in a cohort sampled during active COVID-19.

The V call is TRBV4-3, the J call TRBJ1-4; D gene unclear. The CDR3 contains 14 residues. The ends were cut back, 2 bases at V and 2 bases at J, with 6 bases in the middle. Per germline, CDR1 LGHNA and CDR2 YSLEER. The CDR3 is CASSQRRTNEKLFF. CDR3 DNA sequence: TGCGCCAGCAGCCAACGCAGGACTAATGAAAAACTGTTTTTT.

The gene calls are TRBV11-3 and TRBJ2-1; a weak D match, TRBD1 (6 bases). Per germline, CDR1 SGHNT and CDR2 YENEEA. The V and J ends lost 3 bases and 7 bases respectively, with 16 bases between them. The CDR3 has 15 residues. The CDR3, as DNA: TGTGCCAGCAGCTTGGGGACAACTGAGGTGAATGAGCAGTTCTTC. Amino acids: CASSLGTTEVNEQFF.

The rearrangement links TRBV7-9 to TRBJ2-1; TRBD1 is a possible D gene (6 bases). This CDR3 has 15 amino acids. With 10 bases removed from V and 1 base from J, the gap between germline ends came to 17 bases. Germline V CDR1 and CDR2: SEHNR, FQNEAQ (reference sequence). The CDR3 bases are TGTGCCATCGACCCACAACAGGGTTCCTACAATGAGCAGTTCTTC. Translation: CAIDPQQGSYNEQFF.

The chain combines TRBV27 with TRBJ2-7; TRBD1 is a possible D gene (5 bases). This CDR3 is built from 14 residues. Germline V lookup: CDR1 MNHEY, CDR2 SMNVEV (reference sequence). Trimming removed 5 bases at V and 3 bases at J, with 14 bases between. CDR3 bases: TGTGCCAGCAGTACTTTACAGGAAAACTACGAGCAGTACTTC. Residues: CASSTLQENYEQYF.

The chain employs TRBV9 and TRBJ2-3, with a weak D call TRBD1 (5 bases). Germline V gene sequence: CDR1 SGDLS, CDR2 YYNGEE. This CDR3 is built from 15 residues. Trimming took off 0 bases at V and 0 bases at J, with 8 bases between the two ends. CDR3 residues: CASSVGQPSTDTQYF. The CDR3 DNA follows: TGTGCCAGCAGCGTAGGACAGCCTAGCACAGATACGCAGTATTTT. The whole variable domain, remainder taken from reference TRBV9 and TRBJ2-3, is DSGVTQTPKHLITATGQRVTLRCSPRSGDLSVYWYQQSLDQGLQFLIQYYNGEERAKGNILERFSAQQFPDLHSELNLSSLELGDSALYFCASSVGQPSTDTQYFGPGTRLTVL.